A selection of T cell receptor beta chains follows, all from one sample in a study of blood T cells in healthy people across ages. TCRdb ran MiXCR on the 5' RACE reads and lists one entry per CDR3 protein. The top ten hold about 3.3% of the sample, which has about 560,000 distinct CDR3 sequences, about 27% seen once. The same sample was also studied in work on T cells of mothers and their children.

Sequencing was done on a sample of blood. These receptors originate from a boy aged 2 to 10 in good health. CDR3s include the opening cysteine and the closing phenylalanine or tryptophan. The order of the fields is J gene, D gene, clone size, V gene, CDR3 DNA, CDR3 protein. A D gene is named only where the DNA matches it firmly. Rows may omit the clone size; those that give it use once, few, many or a size class.

TRBJ2-7 | TRBD2 | - | TRBV20-1 | TGCAGTGCTTCAGGACTAGCGGGGTGGGACTCCTACGAGCAGTACTTC | CSASGLAGWDSYEQYF
TRBJ2-1 | TRBD2 | few | TRBV18 | TGTGCCAGCTCACCAAGGCTAGCGGGAGGGATGGATGAGCAGTTCTTC | CASSPRLAGGMDEQFF
TRBJ2-1 | TRBD1 | - | TRBV5-1 | TGCGCCAGCAGCCTGGGGGGACAGGGGAACAATGAGCAGTTCTTC | CASSLGGQGNNEQFF
TRBJ2-1 | - | - | TRBV6-5 | TGTGCCAGCAGTTGGCGGGGATACTACAATGAGCAGTTCTTC | CASSWRGYYNEQFF
TRBJ1-2 | TRBD1 | - | TRBV5-1 | TGCGCCAGCAGCTTGGCCCAAGGGACAGGGGGTGGCCACACCTTC | CASSLAQGTGGGHTF
TRBJ1-2 | - | - | TRBV12-3/TRBV12-4 | TGTGCCAGCAGTTTAGCAGCAGGGCTTAACTATGGCTACACCTTC | CASSLAAGLNYGYTF
TRBJ1-6 | - | few | TRBV2 | TGTGCCAGCGGGACCACACGGGATTCACCCCTCCACTTT | CASGTTRDSPLHF
TRBJ2-7 | - | - | TRBV27 | TGTGCCAGCAGTTTGACGACATCGCAATACGAGCAGTACTTC | CASSLTTSQYEQYF
TRBJ1-2 | - | - | TRBV4-1 | TGCGCCAGCAGCCAAGGGGCGACTTATGGCTACGCCTTC | CASSQGATYGYAF
TRBJ1-2 | - | - | TRBV20-1 | TGCAGTGCTAGAAGTCCAGGGAGGTGGAGTGGCTACACCTTC | CSARSPGRWSGYTF
TRBJ1-3 | - | - | TRBV10-3 | TGTGCCACTACGGCGCAGGGAGTTTCAGTCGACACCATATATTTT | CATTAQGVSVDTIYF
TRBJ2-5 | - | - | TRBV7-2 | TGTGCCAGCAGCCCCCTAGGGACGGAACAAGAGACCCAGTACTTC | CASSPLGTEQETQYF
TRBJ2-5 | TRBD2 | - | TRBV5-1 | TGCGCCAGCAGTAACCCGCCGGGACTAGTAAAAGAGACCCAGTACTTC | CASSNPPGLVKETQYF
TRBJ2-5 | - | - | TRBV28 | TGTGCCAGCAGCTTCTCCGGCAGGCGCCAAGAGACCCAGTACTTC | CASSFSGRRQETQYF
TRBJ2-5 | TRBD2 | few | TRBV2 | TGTGCCAGCAGTTTGACTAGCGGGAGAAAAATTGAGACCCAGTACTTC | CASSLTSGRKIETQYF